The 20 T cell receptor beta chains given below trace back to one sample, sequenced in a study of blood T cell repertoires in COVID-19 (dated by TCRdb to the early 2020s). Library generation was performed with the immunoSEQ multiplex PCR assay. TCRdb obtained this table from immuneACCESS and retained in-frame rearrangements with V and J assigned. These tables miss some clones; where compared with another copy, unresolved V genes account for less than half of the shortfall, and the remainder is unexplained. The sample table records more than 85,000 clones; over 75% of these occur just once. Roughly 4.2% of the sample is in the top ten clones. Sequencing used peripheral blood. The receptors were gathered from a middle-aged man with acute or convalescent COVID-19.

The rearrangement links TRBV11-3 to TRBJ2-1; TRBD1 is a possible D gene (5 bases). Germline V gives CDR1 SGHNT, CDR2 YENEEA. The CDR3 consists of 20 residues. V lost 4 bases, J lost 0 bases, and 25 bases lay in between. As DNA, the CDR3 is TGTGCCAGCAGCTCCTCCAATGAGTTGTGGGGCGCCAGCTCCTACAATGAGCAGTTCTTC. Translated, it gives CASSSSNELWGASSYNEQFF.

This clone was seen once. V and J are TRBV5-1 and TRBJ2-7; 7 bases line up with TRBD1. The CDR3 is 15 residues long. The V and J ends lost 0 bases and 3 bases, in that order; junction bases with no gene match: 6. Germline V gene lookup returns CDR1 SGHRS and CDR2 YFSETQ. The CDR3 reads CASSLGGTARYEQYF. The CDR3 DNA reads as TGCGCCAGCAGCTTGGGAGGGACAGCACGCTACGAGCAGTACTTC.

This chain connects TRBV5-1 to TRBJ1-2, with D unclear. This CDR3 is built from 14 residues. Germline V lookup: CDR1 SGHRS, CDR2 YFSETQ. The V and J ends lost 8 bases and 0 bases respectively, with 14 bases between them. This CDR3 reads CASSSGGANYGYTF. The CDR3 DNA reads as TGCGCCAGTTCGTCGGGAGGAGCTAACTATGGCTACACCTTC.

The V gene is TRBV6-5, the J gene TRBJ1-5, with D possibly TRBD1 on 5 matching bases. The germline CDR1 and CDR2 sequences are MNHEY and SVGAGI. V dropped 7 bases and J dropped 0 bases, with 13 bases sitting between them. This CDR3 has 15 amino acids. CDR3: CASNLDMYSNQPQHF. The CDR3 region has the DNA TGTGCCAGCAACCTGGACATGTATAGCAATCAGCCCCAGCATTTT.

The V call is TRBV6-6, the J call TRBJ2-1; 14 bases align to TRBD2. The CDR3 has 17 residues. The V gene end was trimmed by 5 bases and the J gene end by 4 bases; junction bases not matched to a gene: 7. The germline V gene has CDR1 MNHNY and CDR2 SVGAGI (reference sequence). CDR3 nucleotides: TGTGCCAGCAGTCTCAGGACTAGCGGGGGGATGTACAATGAGCAGTTCTTC. This sequence encodes CASSLRTSGGMYNEQFF.

This clone was picked up a small number of times. The chain is built from TRBV5-4 and TRBJ1-3; no firm D call. This CDR3 is 14 amino acids long. The germline V gene has CDR1 SGHNT and CDR2 YYREEE (reference sequence). The germline V and J ends were trimmed by 4 bases and 4 bases, with 12 bases remaining between them. The CDR3 nucleotides read TGTGCCAGCAGCCCAGGCCTGGCCGGAAACACCATATATTTT. Residues: CASSPGLAGNTIYF.

Notes on this clone: At the DNA level, this CDR3 is encoded by other sequences in the same sample as well. The J gene is TRBJ1-1, the V gene TRBV5-1; D not certain. Trimming pared 1 base from V and 0 bases from J, leaving 7 bases between. This CDR3 spans 14 amino acids. The germline V gene has CDR1 SGHRS and CDR2 YFSETQ. CDR3 loop: CASSLYSLNTEAFF. The CDR3 nucleotides read TGCGCCAGCAGCTTGTACAGCCTGAACACTGAAGCTTTCTTT.

The chain links TRBV5-1 to TRBJ2-5, with no clear D. The germline V and J ends were trimmed by 2 bases and 2 bases, with 7 bases remaining between them. This CDR3 spans 13 amino acids. Per germline, CDR1 SGHRS and CDR2 YFSETQ. The CDR3 nucleotides are TGCGCCAGCAGCTTCACAGCACAAGAGACCCAGTACTTC. It yields the protein CASSFTAQETQYF.

The chain joins TRBV5-5 to TRBJ2-7; D is possibly TRBD1 (6 bases). The CDR3 runs to 15 residues. Deletions cut 4 bases from V and 3 bases from J, with 17 bases between. Germline CDR1 and CDR2: SGHKS and YYEKEE (reference sequence). This CDR3 reads CASSGRGSLNYEQYF. The CDR3 bases are TGTGCCAGCAGCGGAAGGGGGTCCTTAAACTACGAGCAGTACTTC.

The CDR3: CASSGGGRYEQYF. CDR3 in DNA: TGTGCCAGCAGTGGGGGCGGTAGGTACGAGCAGTACTTC. This sequence joins TRBV12-3 or TRBV12-4 and TRBJ2-7, with D possibly being TRBD1 (6 bases). The CDR3 is made up of 13 amino acids. Trimming cost V 5 bases and J 4 bases, with 12 bases left between them.

The gene calls are TRBV19 and TRBJ2-1; D is undetermined. Trimming stripped 1 base from V and 4 bases from J, with 5 bases between. This CDR3 region has 13 residues. Germline V lookup: CDR1 LNHDA, CDR2 SQIVND (reference sequence). The CDR3 is CASSIVTYNEQFF. The CDR3 DNA reads TGTGCCAGTAGTATAGTTACTTACAATGAGCAGTTCTTC.

The V and J genes are TRBV15 and TRBJ2-3, with 7 bases fitting TRBD2. CDR3 length: 14 residues. The germline CDR1 and CDR2 sequences are LNHNV and YYDKDF (reference sequence). The ends lost 11 bases at V and 0 bases at J; junction bases unmatched: 8. The CDR3 bases are TGTGCCGCGGCTAGCGGAATTAGCACAGATACGCAGTATTTT. This translates into CAAASGISTDTQYF.

This clone has only one observation. The chain is built from TRBV11-3 and TRBJ2-3; TRBD2 aligns across 7 bases. This CDR3 has 13 residues. Per germline, CDR1 SGHNT and CDR2 YENEEA. After removal of 5 bases from V and 4 bases from J, the junction contained 3 bases not matched to a gene. The CDR3 nucleotides read TGTGCCAGCAGCCAACGGGGGGCAGATACGCAGTATTTT. It codes for CASSQRGADTQYF.

The rearrangement joins TRBV19 to TRBJ1-1, with TRBD1 identical over 9 bases. V lost 3 bases, J lost 1 base, and 0 bases stayed unmatched. This CDR3 spans 14 amino acids. Germline values: CDR1 LNHDA, CDR2 SQIVND (reference sequence). The CDR3 region is CASSMGQGNTEAFF. For the CDR3, the DNA is TGTGCCAGTAGTATGGGACAGGGGAACACTGAAGCTTTCTTT.

The chain combines TRBV10-3 with TRBJ2-7; perhaps TRBD2 as D (6 bases). Germline CDR1 reads ENHRY; CDR2 reads SYGVKD. The CDR3 totals 12 residues. Trimming left V 3 bases short and J 6 bases short, with 9 bases between. DNA for the CDR3: TGTGCCATCAGTGAACTAGCTGGCGAGCAGTACTTC. Amino acids: CAISELAGEQYF.

This clone was observed a handful of times. The genes are TRBV19 and TRBJ1-2; the match to TRBD1 covers 7 bases. Germline V gene data show CDR1 as LNHDA and CDR2 as SQIVND (reference sequence). CDR3 length equals 17 residues. Unmatched junction bases numbered 17, after V lost 5 bases and J lost 5 bases. CDR3 protein: CASSVTHSGGQRYGYTF. The CDR3 DNA reads as TGTGCCAGTAGTGTAACACACTCCGGGGGACAGAGATATGGCTACACCTTC. The full variable domain, completed using reference TRBV19 and TRBJ1-2, is DGGITQSPKYLFRKEGQNVTLSCEQNLNHDAMYWYRQDPGQGLRLIYYSQIVNDFQKGDIAEGYSVSREKKESFPLTVTSAQKNPTAFYLCASSVTHSGGQRYGYTFGSGTRLTVV.

This sequence joins TRBV6-4 and TRBJ1-2; D is undetermined. The CDR3 covers 13 residues. V was trimmed by 4 bases and J by 0 bases, leaving 6 bases between them. Germline V gene sequence: CDR1 MRHNA, CDR2 SNTAGT. CDR3 DNA sequence: TGTGCCAGCAGTGTCACGGCTAACTATGGCTACACCTTC. Its translation: CASSVTANYGYTF.

This clone was counted at least ten times. The chain links TRBV27 to TRBJ1-4; maybe TRBD1 (6 bases). The V end lost 6 bases, the J end lost 11 bases, and 19 bases lay between the germline ends. The length of the CDR3 is 14 residues. The germline V gene encodes CDR1 MNHEY and CDR2 SMNVEV (reference sequence). CDR3: CASSLGPPGVKLFF. The CDR3 DNA reads as TGTGCCAGCAGCCTTGGGCCACCAGGGGTCAAACTGTTTTTT.

V gene TRBV27 combines with J gene TRBJ2-1, with TRBD2 matching 8 bases. CDR1 is MNHEY and CDR2 is SMNVEV in the germline V gene (reference sequence). This CDR3 has 12 residues. The V gene end was trimmed by 5 bases and the J gene end by 15 bases; junction bases not matched to a gene: 9. The CDR3 loop reads CASSRTSSTLFF. CDR3 DNA sequence: TGTGCCAGCAGTCGGACTAGCTCTACTCTGTTCTTC.

J is TRBJ1-2 and V is TRBV9, with D perhaps matching TRBD1 (5 bases). Germline V gene data show CDR1 as SGDLS and CDR2 as YYNGEE. Trimming pared 2 bases from V and 1 base from J, leaving 12 bases between. The CDR3 length is 15 residues. This chain's CDR3 is CASSVTSGINYGYTF. In DNA, the CDR3 is TGTGCCAGCAGCGTTACCTCAGGGATTAACTATGGCTACACCTTC.